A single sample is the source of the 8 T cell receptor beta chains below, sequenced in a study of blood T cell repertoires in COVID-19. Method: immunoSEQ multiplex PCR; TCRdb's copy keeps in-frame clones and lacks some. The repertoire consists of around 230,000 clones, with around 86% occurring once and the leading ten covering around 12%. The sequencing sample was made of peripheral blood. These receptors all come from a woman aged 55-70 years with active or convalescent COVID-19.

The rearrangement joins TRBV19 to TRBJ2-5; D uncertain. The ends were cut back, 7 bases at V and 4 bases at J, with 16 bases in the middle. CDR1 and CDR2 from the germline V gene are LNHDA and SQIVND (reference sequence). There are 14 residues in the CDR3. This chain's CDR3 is CASMAPPPPETQYF. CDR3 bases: TGTGCCAGTATGGCCCCCCCGCCTCCAGAGACCCAGTACTTC.

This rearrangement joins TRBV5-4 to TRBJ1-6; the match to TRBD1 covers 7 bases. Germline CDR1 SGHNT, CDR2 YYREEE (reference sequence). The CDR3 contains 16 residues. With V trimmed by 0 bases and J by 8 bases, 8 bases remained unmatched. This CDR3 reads CASSLEGAGWDSPLHF. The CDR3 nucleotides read TGTGCCAGCAGCTTGGAGGGGGCAGGGTGGGATTCACCCCTCCACTTT.

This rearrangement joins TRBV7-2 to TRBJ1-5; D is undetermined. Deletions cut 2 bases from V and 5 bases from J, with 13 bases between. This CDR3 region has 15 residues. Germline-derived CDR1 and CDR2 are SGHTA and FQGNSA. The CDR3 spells CASSLSGREDQPQHF. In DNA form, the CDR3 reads TGTGCCAGCAGCTTATCGGGTAGGGAGGATCAGCCCCAGCATTTT.

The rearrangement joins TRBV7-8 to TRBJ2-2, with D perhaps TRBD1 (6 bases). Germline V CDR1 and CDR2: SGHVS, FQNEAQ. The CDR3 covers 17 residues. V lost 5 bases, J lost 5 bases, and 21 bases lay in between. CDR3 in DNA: TGTGCCAGCAGCCCCCCGGGTGTACAGGGCTCAACCGGGGAGCTGTTTTTT. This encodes CASSPPGVQGSTGELFF.

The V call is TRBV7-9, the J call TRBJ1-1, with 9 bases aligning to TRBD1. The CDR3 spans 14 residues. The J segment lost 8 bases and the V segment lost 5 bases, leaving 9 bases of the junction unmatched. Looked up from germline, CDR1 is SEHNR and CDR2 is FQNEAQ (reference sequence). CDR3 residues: CASSLRQGVEEAFF. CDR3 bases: TGTGCCAGCAGCCTCCGACAGGGGGTGGAAGAAGCTTTCTTT.

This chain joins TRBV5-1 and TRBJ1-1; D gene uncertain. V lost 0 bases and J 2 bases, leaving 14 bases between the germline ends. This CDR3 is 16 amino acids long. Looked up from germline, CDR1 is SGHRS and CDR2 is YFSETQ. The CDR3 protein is CASSLELGELNTEAFF. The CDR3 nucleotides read TGCGCCAGCAGCTTGGAGTTGGGAGAGCTCAACACTGAAGCTTTCTTT.

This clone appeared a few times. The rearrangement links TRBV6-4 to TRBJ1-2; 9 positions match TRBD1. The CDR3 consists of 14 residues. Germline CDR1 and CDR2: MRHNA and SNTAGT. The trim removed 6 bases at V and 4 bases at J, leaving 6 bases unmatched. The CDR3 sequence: CASSYRDRVYGYTF. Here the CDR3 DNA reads TGTGCCAGCAGCTACCGGGACAGGGTCTATGGCTACACCTTC.

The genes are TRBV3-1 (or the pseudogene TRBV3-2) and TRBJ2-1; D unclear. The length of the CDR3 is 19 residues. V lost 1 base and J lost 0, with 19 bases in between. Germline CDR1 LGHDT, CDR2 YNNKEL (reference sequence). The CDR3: CASSQVGRGIMISYNEQFF. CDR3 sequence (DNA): TGTGCCAGCAGCCAAGTTGGTAGAGGCATCATGATCTCCTACAATGAGCAGTTCTTC.